This T cell receptor beta chain emerged from a study of T cell repertoires in cytomegalovirus infection. This CDR3 contains 13 residues. The germline gives CDR1 SGHTA, CDR2 FQGNSA. Trimming removed 1 base from V and 4 bases from J, with 7 bases in between. This clonotype was recorded many times. Its target is unknown. The study, taken as a whole, reports: The ex vivo response was dominated by HLA-C-restricted CMV-specific TCR beta clonotypes. The cumulative frequency of public TCR beta families identified carriers of CMV plus the relevant HLA.

TCRdb used MiXCR to reprocess the reads, holding one entry per CDR3 protein. The sample contains some 350,000 distinct CDR3 sequences, about a sixth of which appear only once. The sequenced sample was PBMCs. The chain recombines TRBV7-2 with TRBJ1-2; D uncertain. The sequence came from a human donor in good health (CMV status not recorded). Some clones in this sample may be carry-over from other donors' samples. The CDR3 bases are TGTGCCAGCAGCTTAGGCAGGCCCTATGGCTACACCTTC. Translation gives CASSLGRPYGYTF.